The 9 T cell receptor beta chains presented below share a single source sample, sequenced in a study of PD-L1 blockade in urothelial cancer. Produced via immunoSEQ multiplex PCR; TCRdb's table is partial and in-frame only. Of about 45,000 clones detected, around nine tenths appear once; the ten largest clones hold 20% to 30%. Time point defined: pretreatment peripheral blood. The sequenced sample was PBMCs, obtained around atezolizumab (anti-PD-L1) treatment. These receptors all come from a donor at least 40 years old with urothelial cancer.

The rearrangement joins TRBV2 to TRBJ1-2, with a tentative D call TRBD1 (6 bases). In germline, CDR1 is SNHLY, CDR2 FYNNEI. The V gene lost 6 bases and the J gene lost 8 bases, with 16 bases spanning the gap. The CDR3 sequence is 13 residues long. The CDR3 nucleotides are TGTGCCAGCAGCCCGGGGGGCTGGTCGGGCTACACCTTC. Translating gives CASSPGGWSGYTF.

The chain couples TRBV2 to TRBJ1-1, with D possibly matching TRBD1 (5 bases). The germline V gene encodes CDR1 SNHLY and CDR2 FYNNEI. V was clipped by 8 bases and J by 6 bases, with 16 bases between them. This CDR3 has 13 residues. CDR3 DNA: TGTGCCAGCCTGTGGGGGGGGAGCCCTGAAGCTTTCTTT. Translating gives CASLWGGSPEAFF.

V gene TRBV7-2 combines with J gene TRBJ2-1, with 8 positions matching TRBD2. This CDR3 has 15 amino acids. After removal of 2 bases from V and 2 bases from J, the junction contained 2 bases not matched to a gene. Per the germline V gene, CDR1 is SGHTA and CDR2 is FQGNSA. CDR3 nucleotide sequence: TGTGCCAGCAGCTTACGAGCGGGGGCCTACAATGAGCAGTTCTTC. This gives the protein CASSLRAGAYNEQFF.

The gene calls are TRBV18 and TRBJ2-1; a weak D match, TRBD2 (6 bases). The V end lost 0 bases, the J end lost 7 bases, and 22 bases lay between the germline ends. Germline V gene lookup returns CDR1 KGHSH and CDR2 LQKENI. The length of the CDR3 is 18 residues. The CDR3 loop reads CASSPPNRVSGGGNEQFF. CDR3 DNA sequence: TGTGCCAGCTCACCACCGAATCGCGTGTCAGGAGGAGGGAATGAGCAGTTCTTC.

V gene TRBV30 combines with J gene TRBJ1-5, with 9 positions matching TRBD1. V gave up 1 base and J gave up 0 bases; unmatched junction bases: 4. Germline loops: CDR1 GTSNPN, CDR2 SVGIG (reference sequence). This CDR3 contains 16 residues. The chain's CDR3 is CAWSEGTGLSNQPQHF. CDR3 sequence (DNA): TGTGCCTGGAGTGAGGGGACAGGGCTTAGCAATCAGCCCCAGCATTTT.

This clone showed up just once. The rearrangement joins TRBV5-1 to TRBJ2-3; possibly TRBD2 for D (5 bases). The CDR3 runs 16 residues. V was cut by 1 base and J by 0 bases, with 12 bases left in between. Germline V gene lookup returns CDR1 SGHRS and CDR2 YFSETQ. Here the CDR3 reads CASSLRIEGSTDTQYF. DNA for the CDR3: TGCGCCAGCAGCTTGCGGATTGAGGGTAGCACAGATACGCAGTATTTT.

The rearrangement joins TRBV6-1 to TRBJ2-7; no clear D. The CDR3 spans 12 residues. With 4 bases removed from V and 3 bases from J, the gap between germline ends came to 7 bases. The germline V gene encodes CDR1 MNHNS and CDR2 SASEGT. CDR3 nucleotide sequence: TGTGCCAGCAGTGCGACATACTACGAGCAGTACTTC. It is translated as CASSATYYEQYF.

The chain combines TRBV7-9 with TRBJ1-4; no reliable D call. The CDR3 extends over 13 amino acids. V shed 7 bases and J shed 6 bases, with 12 bases lying between them. CDR1 is SEHNR, CDR2 FQNEAQ, per germline (reference sequence). The CDR3 coding sequence is TGTGCCAGCACCCTCGGGAACGATGAAAAACTGTTTTTT. Protein product: CASTLGNDEKLFF.

The chain combines TRBV28 with TRBJ2-1; TRBD2 matches 7 bases. Trimming cost V 3 bases and J 4 bases; bases outside gene matches: 6. The CDR3 is made up of 15 amino acids. Germline V gives CDR1 MDHEN, CDR2 SYDVKM. The DNA for the CDR3 is TGTGCCAGCAGTTTCCGCGGGAGTAGGTACAATGAGCAGTTCTTC. Protein: CASSFRGSRYNEQFF.